The next 16 T cell receptor beta chains were all read from a single sample in a study of early T cells in non-severe SARS-CoV-2 infection. TCRdb re-derived calls from the 5' RACE reads in MiXCR, one entry per CDR3 protein. The sample consists of around 63,000 distinct CDR3 sequences, more than 5.5% of them appearing once. The sample in question was whole blood, obtained at baseline. The receptors shown here come from an adult who was a healthcare worker with PCR-confirmed SARS-CoV-2 infection or an uninfected control (not recorded which).

The rearrangement joins TRBV11-2 to TRBJ2-5, with D perhaps TRBD1 (6 bases). V lost 4 bases to trimming and J lost 2 bases, with 8 bases between them. The CDR3 is 13 amino acids. Germline V lookup: CDR1 SGHAT, CDR2 FQNNGV. As DNA, the CDR3 is TGTGCCAGCAGCTCCGGACAGCAAGAGACCCAGTACTTC. It codes for CASSSGQQETQYF.

The sample holds many counts of this clonotype. The chain has TRBV18 and TRBJ2-1; D is perhaps TRBD2 (7 bases). CDR1 is KGHSH, CDR2 LQKENI, per germline. Trimming removed 0 bases from V and 5 bases from J, with 11 bases in between. The CDR3 extends over 15 amino acids. CDR3 coding DNA: TGTGCCAGCTCACCACCGGGAGGGGGTAACAATGAGCAGTTCTTC. This translates into CASSPPGGGNNEQFF.

This clonotype was counted between two and nine times. This chain connects TRBV7-8 to TRBJ1-2, with unresolved D. CDR3 length: 14 residues. CDR1 is SGHVS, CDR2 FQNEAQ, per germline. Trimming took 0 bases from V and 5 from J, leaving 10 bases between them. In nucleotides, the CDR3 is TGTGCCAGCAGCTTAGCTTCCGGACGGTATGGCTACACCTTC. Translating gives CASSLASGRYGYTF.

This clonotype was detected many times. The V gene is TRBV28, the J gene TRBJ2-7; D might be TRBD1 or TRBD2, each matching 7 bases. The length of the CDR3 is 16 residues. Trimming took off 9 bases at V and 1 base at J, with 22 bases between the two ends. Looked up from germline, CDR1 is MDHEN and CDR2 is SYDVKM. As DNA, the CDR3 is TGTGCCAGTTTTAAGGGAGGGGGCTCCATTTCCTACGAGCAGTACTTC. It is translated as CASFKGGGSISYEQYF. The variable domain in full, with the rest retrieved from reference TRBV28 and TRBJ2-7, is DVKVTQSSRYLVKRTGEKVFLECVQDMDHENMFWYRQDPGLGLRLIYFSYDVKMKEKGDIPEGYSVSREKKERFSLILESASTNQTSMYLCASFKGGGSISYEQYFGPGTRLTVT.

This clonotype was found a few times. One end of the junction fails to match germline, which may point to a read error. This chain joins TRBV28 and TRBJ2-7, with unresolved D. The CDR3 runs 13 residues. The germline V gene has CDR1 MDHEN and CDR2 SYDVKM. CDR3 bases: TGTGCCAGCACTTTAGGCTCCGGTGGGGAGCAGTACTTC. Its protein is CASTLGSGGEQYF.

A word on this clonotype: The germline gene is not matched at one end of the junction; a read error may be the cause. The chain uses TRBV7-2 and TRBJ2-3; D remains unclear. This CDR3 is 13 amino acids long. Germline loops: CDR1 SGHTA, CDR2 FQGNSA. The CDR3 DNA reads TGTGTCAGCAGCTTATGGGGAACAGATACGCAGTATTTT. The encoded protein is CVSSLWGTDTQYF.

For this clonotype: A read error is possible here, since a much larger clone lies one base away. This chain uses TRBV7-8 with TRBJ2-7; 10 positions match TRBD2. Looked up from germline, CDR1 is SGHVS and CDR2 is FQNEAQ. This CDR3 has 16 residues. CDR3 protein: CVSSLLLAGTSYEQYF. In DNA form, the CDR3 reads TGTGTCAGCAGCCTTCTACTAGCGGGGACCTCCTACGAGCAGTACTTC.

This clonotype was picked up many times. The chain recombines TRBV5-1 with TRBJ2-5; 7 bases match TRBD2. J lost 1 base, V lost 4 bases, and 4 bases had no gene match. Looked up from germline, CDR1 is SGHRS and CDR2 is YFSETQ. This CDR3 has 14 amino acids. The CDR3 is CASSTSSGQETQYF. CDR3 sequence (DNA): TGCGCCAGCAGCACCTCTAGCGGCCAAGAGACCCAGTACTTC.

V and J are TRBV7-2 and TRBJ2-5; 9 bases fit TRBD2. With 6 bases clipped from V and 4 bases from J, the junction kept 3 bases outside the gene matches. CDR1 SGHTA and CDR2 FQGNSA come from the germline V gene. This CDR3 has 13 residues. The CDR3 nucleotides read TGTGCCAGCAGTCTGGGACTAGCAGAGACCCAGTACTTC. As protein: CASSLGLAETQYF.

In this sample, this clonotype turned up a few times. CDR3 nucleotide sequence: TGTGCCAGCAGTCCCTGGGGCAGATCAGGAGGCAATCAGCCCCAGCATTTT. Translated, it gives CASSPWGRSGGNQPQHF. The V gene is TRBV6-5, the J gene TRBJ1-5, with D possibly being TRBD1 (5 bases). CDR3 size: 17 residues. V lost 5 bases and J lost 2, with 19 bases in between. Germline V CDR1 and CDR2: MNHEY, SVGAGI.

CDR3 loop: CASSFSGPEYGYTF. CDR3 DNA sequence: TGTGCCAGCAGTTTCTCGGGGCCGGAGTATGGCTACACCTTC. The chain recombines TRBV12-3 or TRBV12-4 with TRBJ1-2; D possibly corresponds to TRBD1 (5 bases). This CDR3 spans 14 amino acids. Trimming stripped 3 bases from V and 5 bases from J, with 13 bases between.

This clonotype was seen at least ten times. The genes are TRBV28 and TRBJ1-1, with D unclear. Trimming took off 2 bases at V and 2 bases at J, with 12 bases between the two ends. CDR3 length equals 15 residues. Germline V lookup: CDR1 MDHEN, CDR2 SYDVKM. The CDR3, as DNA: TGTGCCAGCAGTTTACCCCACACGGGAAACACTGAAGCTTTCTTT. Translation gives CASSLPHTGNTEAFF.

This clonotype was seen many times. The chain couples TRBV20-1 to TRBJ2-7; tentatively, D is TRBD1 (5 bases). With 0 bases removed from V and 2 bases from J, the gap between germline ends came to 11 bases. Germline CDR1 is DFQATT and CDR2 is SNEGSKA (reference sequence). The CDR3 covers 14 residues. CDR3 sequence (DNA): TGCAGTGCTAGAGAGTCAGGGTCCGCCTACGAGCAGTACTTC. Amino acid sequence: CSARESGSAYEQYF.

This clonotype occurred many times. Here the CDR3 reads CASSLTGTSGEQYF. The CDR3 region has the DNA TGCGCCAGCAGCCTAACCGGGACTAGCGGTGAGCAGTACTTC. The gene calls are TRBV4-1 and TRBJ2-7, with TRBD2 identical over 11 bases. Germline V gene lookup returns CDR1 MGHRA and CDR2 YSYEKL. V lost 4 bases to trimming and J lost 7 bases; unmatched junction nucleotides: 6. CDR3 length: 14 residues.

This clonotype was detected ten times or more. The rearrangement links TRBV20-1 to TRBJ2-7; 7 bases are a match to TRBD1. The CDR3 runs 16 residues. V lost 0 bases, J lost 1 base, and 9 bases stayed unmatched. Per germline, CDR1 DFQATT and CDR2 SNEGSKA (reference sequence). CDR3 bases: TGCAGTGCTAGAGATCCCTCGACAGGGAGTTCCTACGAGCAGTACTTC. Residues: CSARDPSTGSSYEQYF.

This clonotype appeared many times. The gene calls are TRBV5-4 and TRBJ2-3, with 11 bases identical to TRBD2. The germline V gene has CDR1 SGHNT and CDR2 YYREEE (reference sequence). The CDR3 contains 16 residues. With 5 bases clipped from V and 4 bases from J, the junction kept 9 bases outside the gene matches. CDR3 nucleotide sequence: TGTGCCAGCAGTTCCTTACTAGCGGGAGTCTCAGATACGCAGTATTTT. It codes for CASSSLLAGVSDTQYF.